This is a list of T cell receptor beta chains from one sample in a study of regulatory T cells in long-lasting Graves disease. Each CDR3 protein is one row after TCRdb ran MiXCR on the multiplex PCR reads. The data contain about 530,000 distinct CDR3 sequences, 15% to 20% of them seen just once; the ten biggest clones take up 25%. This sample was also put to use in a study of T cells in Graves' hyperthyroidism and ophthalmopathy.

Here the sequenced sample was peripheral blood mononuclear cells (PBMCs), taken at new diagnosis, from a patient treated with antithyroid drugs. The receptors here all came from a woman aged 35 to 60 with Graves disease. The CDR3 runs from the conserved cysteine through the conserved F or W. D genes are given only for firm matches. Clone size appears in some rows only: once, few, many, or a class for an expanded clone.

size: .
D: TRBD1
J: TRBJ1-1
V: TRBV2
CDR3: CASRQGAREWGTEAFF
DNA: TGTGCCAGCAGACAGGGGGCGCGTGAATGGGGCACTGAAGCTTTCTTT

size: many
D: .
J: TRBJ1-5
V: TRBV2
CDR3: CADRGRDNTFFNQPQHF
DNA: TGTGCCGATAGGGGCAGGGATAATACTTTTTTTAATCAGCCCCAGCATTTT

size: .
D: TRBD1
J: TRBJ2-3
V: TRBV9
CDR3: CASSKDRVLDTQYF
DNA: TGTGCCAGCAGCAAGGACAGGGTGTTAGATACGCAGTATTTT

size: .
D: .
J: TRBJ2-2
V: TRBV27
CDR3: CASSSRTENTGELFF
DNA: TGTGCCAGCAGTTCCAGGACTGAGAACACCGGGGAGCTGTTTTTT

size: many
D: .
J: TRBJ1-1
V: TRBV5-1
CDR3: CASSLGDPLSTEAFF
DNA: TGCGCCAGCAGCTTGGGGGACCCTTTAAGCACTGAAGCTTTCTTT

size: few
D: .
J: TRBJ1-3
V: TRBV6-5
CDR3: CASSYSQNTIYF
DNA: TGTGCCAGCAGTTACTCCCAAAACACCATATATTTT

size: few
D: .
J: TRBJ2-2
V: TRBV30
CDR3: CAWSEGGTFYTGELFF
DNA: TGTGCCTGGAGTGAGGGCGGGACTTTTTACACCGGGGAGCTGTTTTTT

size: few
D: .
J: TRBJ2-7
V: TRBV6-4
CDR3: CASSYLLRTTHNEQYF
DNA: TGTGCCAGCAGTTACCTGTTACGGACCACCCATAACGAGCAGTACTTC

size: many
D: .
J: TRBJ2-1
V: TRBV6-2/TRBV6-3
CDR3: CASSSGRMTNEQFF
DNA: TGTGCCAGCAGTTCGGGACGGATGACCAATGAGCAGTTCTTC

size: many
D: .
J: TRBJ1-2
V: TRBV28
CDR3: CASELNYGYTF
DNA: TGTGCCAGCGAGCTAAACTATGGCTACACCTTC

size: many
D: .
J: TRBJ1-2
V: TRBV5-8
CDR3: CASSFPGPYGYTF
DNA: TGTGCCAGCAGCTTCCCAGGGCCATATGGCTACACCTTC

size: many
D: .
J: TRBJ1-2
V: TRBV10-2
CDR3: CASSETDRNYGYTF
DNA: TGCGCCAGCAGCGAAACCGACAGGAACTATGGCTACACCTTC

size: few
D: .
J: TRBJ2-1
V: TRBV28
CDR3: CASSTRWEQFF
DNA: TGTGCCAGCAGTACCCGATGGGAGCAGTTCTTC

size: many
D: .
J: TRBJ2-7
V: TRBV5-1
CDR3: CASRETGEQYF
DNA: TGCGCCAGCCGAGAAACAGGGGAGCAGTACTTC

size: few
D: .
J: TRBJ1-5
V: TRBV28
CDR3: CASRQGGVNQPQHF
DNA: TGTGCCAGCAGACAAGGGGGGGTAAATCAGCCCCAGCATTTT

size: many
D: .
J: TRBJ1-2
V: TRBV30
CDR3: CAWSVQNYGYTF
DNA: TGTGCCTGGAGTGTACAAAACTATGGCTACACCTTC

size: many
D: TRBD1
J: TRBJ2-4
V: TRBV28
CDR3: CASSDPGTGGADIQYF
DNA: TGTGCCAGCAGTGACCCCGGGACAGGGGGCGCGGACATTCAGTACTTC

size: .
D: .
J: TRBJ2-7
V: TRBV5-1
CDR3: CASSTTGSYEQYF
DNA: TGCGCCAGCAGCACTACAGGATCCTACGAGCAGTACTTC

size: .
D: .
J: TRBJ1-5
V: TRBV6-2/TRBV6-3
CDR3: CASSYSSFGQPQHF
DNA: TGTGCCAGCAGTTACTCGAGTTTCGGCCAGCCCCAGCATTTT

size: few
D: .
J: TRBJ1-2
V: TRBV15
CDR3: CATSRETGRNYTF
DNA: TGTGCCACCAGCAGAGAAACAGGGAGAAACTACACCTTC

size: many
D: .
J: TRBJ1-1
V: TRBV3-1
CDR3: CASSRGLSEAFF
DNA: TGTGCCAGCAGCCGAGGACTATCTGAAGCTTTCTTT

size: .
D: TRBD2
J: TRBJ2-3
V: TRBV18
CDR3: CASSPSDLAADTQYF
DNA: TGTGCCAGCTCACCTTCAGATCTAGCGGCAGATACGCAGTATTTT

size: .
D: TRBD2
J: TRBJ2-1
V: TRBV2
CDR3: CASSELAGGAYNEQFF
DNA: TGTGCCAGCAGTGAGCTAGCGGGGGGGGCGTACAATGAGCAGTTCTTC

size: .
D: .
J: TRBJ1-6
V: TRBV10-3
CDR3: CAISETDGRGSYNSPLHF
DNA: TGTGCCATCAGTGAGACGGACGGCCGTGGCTCCTATAATTCACCCCTCCACTTT

size: many
D: .
J: TRBJ2-1
V: TRBV7-9
CDR3: CASSLLPPFTGIAGREQFF
DNA: TGTGCCAGCAGCTTACTCCCCCCCTTCACAGGGATCGCTGGTCGAGAGCAGTTCTTC

size: few
D: .
J: TRBJ1-5
V: TRBV12-3/TRBV12-4
CDR3: CASSPPRGQPQHF
DNA: TGTGCCAGCAGTCCCCCCCGTGGACAGCCCCAGCATTTT

size: .
D: .
J: TRBJ1-4
V: TRBV27
CDR3: CASSLKVTNEKLFF
DNA: TGTGCCAGCAGTTTAAAGGTGACGAATGAAAAACTGTTTTTT

size: .
D: .
J: TRBJ1-4
V: TRBV30
CDR3: CAWGDTLGEKLFF
DNA: TGTGCCTGGGGGGACACCTTGGGGGAAAAACTGTTTTTT

size: many
D: .
J: TRBJ1-1
V: TRBV10-3
CDR3: CAINRGENTEAFF
DNA: TGTGCCATCAACCGGGGGGAGAACACTGAAGCTTTCTTT

size: many
D: .
J: TRBJ2-2
V: TRBV7-3
CDR3: CASSSHTTGELFF
DNA: TGTGCCAGCAGCTCCCACACCACCGGGGAGCTGTTTTTT

size: few
D: TRBD1
J: TRBJ2-2
V: TRBV24-1
CDR3: CATSELGGQSTGELFF
DNA: TGTGCCACCAGTGAACTAGGGGGACAGAGCACCGGGGAGCTGTTTTTT

size: many
D: .
J: TRBJ2-1
V: TRBV7-9
CDR3: CASNGGGETYNEQFF
DNA: TGTGCCAGCAATGGAGGCGGGGAAACCTACAATGAGCAGTTCTTC

size: many
D: TRBD2
J: TRBJ2-3
V: TRBV5-1
CDR3: CASSRARLAAADTQYF
DNA: TGCGCCAGCTCTCGGGCCCGGCTAGCGGCAGCGGATACGCAGTATTTT

size: few
D: .
J: TRBJ1-1
V: TRBV12-5
CDR3: CASGFKGFGANTEAFF
DNA: TGTGCTAGTGGTTTTAAAGGGTTCGGGGCGAACACTGAAGCTTTCTTT

size: .
D: TRBD1
J: TRBJ1-2
V: TRBV25-1
CDR3: CASSEGDRGRYTF
DNA: TGTGCCAGCAGTGAGGGGGACAGGGGACGCTACACCTTC

size: .
D: .
J: TRBJ1-1
V: TRBV19
CDR3: CASSVRVIPNTEAFF
DNA: TGTGCCAGTAGTGTTCGGGTGATCCCGAACACTGAAGCTTTCTTT

size: many
D: .
J: TRBJ1-1
V: TRBV7-6
CDR3: CASSLGPGVGTRNTEAFF
DNA: TGTGCCAGCAGCTTAGGGCCCGGGGTGGGGACGAGGAACACTGAAGCTTTCTTT

size: many
D: .
J: TRBJ2-3
V: TRBV5-1
CDR3: CASSLAGFTDTQYF
DNA: TGCGCCAGCAGCTTGGCAGGTTTCACAGATACGCAGTATTTT

size: many
D: TRBD1
J: TRBJ1-3
V: TRBV6-9
CDR3: CASSNSRQGVYGNTIYF
DNA: TGTGCCAGCAGTAATTCTCGACAGGGGGTATATGGAAACACCATATATTTT

size: few
D: .
J: TRBJ1-4
V: TRBV5-1
CDR3: CASSLETNSYRNEKLFF
DNA: TGCGCCAGCAGCTTGGAGACCAACAGTTATCGAAATGAAAAACTGTTTTTT

size: many
D: TRBD1
J: TRBJ1-2
V: TRBV28
CDR3: CASSLVGQGTAGYTF
DNA: TGTGCCAGCAGTTTAGTGGGACAGGGCACAGCGGGCTACACCTTC

size: .
D: .
J: TRBJ2-2
V: TRBV30
CDR3: CAWSVRGLAGELFF
DNA: TGTGCCTGGAGTGTACGAGGGCTTGCCGGGGAGCTGTTTTTT

size: many
D: TRBD1
J: TRBJ2-7
V: TRBV20-1
CDR3: CSAHPEGAPPNEQYF
DNA: TGCAGTGCTCACCCCGAGGGGGCCCCCCCCAACGAGCAGTACTTC

size: many
D: .
J: TRBJ1-5
V: TRBV6-5
CDR3: CASSYGHGGGGNQPQHF
DNA: TGTGCCAGCAGTTACGGTCACGGCGGAGGGGGTAATCAGCCCCAGCATTTT

size: .
D: .
J: TRBJ1-5
V: TRBV7-9
CDR3: CASSLGVGENSNQPQHF
DNA: TGTGCCAGCAGCTTAGGGGTAGGCGAAAATAGCAATCAGCCCCAGCATTTT

size: many
D: TRBD2
J: TRBJ2-3
V: TRBV5-1
CDR3: CASSLPGTTHDTQYF
DNA: TGCGCCAGCAGCTTGCCCGGGACTACGCATGATACGCAGTATTTT

size: many
D: TRBD1
J: TRBJ1-5
V: TRBV9
CDR3: CASSVGSGGQPQHF
DNA: TGTGCCAGCAGCGTAGGGTCAGGGGGTCAGCCCCAGCATTTT

size: .
D: .
J: TRBJ1-2
V: TRBV6-1
CDR3: CASSEDPGTGYTF
DNA: TGTGCCAGCAGTGAAGATCCAGGGACAGGCTACACCTTC

size: few
D: .
J: TRBJ2-5
V: TRBV15
CDR3: CATSRLLGREETQYF
DNA: TGTGCCACCAGCAGATTGCTAGGGCGCGAAGAGACCCAGTACTTC

size: few
D: .
J: TRBJ2-1
V: TRBV9
CDR3: CASSALEARNEQFF
DNA: TGTGCCAGCAGCGCGCTAGAGGCCAGAAATGAGCAGTTCTTC

size: few
D: .
J: TRBJ1-1
V: TRBV6-1
CDR3: CASRSPGARTEAFF
DNA: TGTGCCAGCAGATCCCCGGGGGCTCGGACTGAAGCTTTCTTT

size: .
D: TRBD1
J: TRBJ1-2
V: TRBV5-1
CDR3: CASTPMGGTGTRYTF
DNA: TGCGCCAGCACCCCTATGGGCGGGACAGGGACTCGCTACACCTTC

size: few
D: .
J: TRBJ1-4
V: TRBV7-9
CDR3: CASSPSVPFEKLFF
DNA: TGTGCCAGCAGCCCGTCGGTCCCGTTTGAAAAACTGTTTTTT

size: many
D: .
J: TRBJ2-7
V: TRBV6-1
CDR3: CASSTGLTYEQYF
DNA: TGTGCCAGCAGTACGGGGTTAACCTACGAGCAGTACTTC

size: many
D: .
J: TRBJ2-7
V: TRBV28
CDR3: CASSLGTSYYEQYF
DNA: TGTGCCAGCAGTTTAGGGACAAGCTACTACGAGCAGTACTTC

size: .
D: .
J: TRBJ2-7
V: TRBV5-1
CDR3: CASSLLGW
DNA: TGCGCCAGCAGCCTACTCGGATGG

size: many
D: TRBD1
J: TRBJ1-5
V: TRBV27
CDR3: CASSTQGAGRQPQHF
DNA: TGTGCCAGCAGCACCCAGGGGGCCGGGAGGCAGCCCCAGCATTTT